This is a list of T cell receptor beta chains from one sample in a study of T cell changes during pregnancy in multiple sclerosis. Profiled with immunoSEQ multiplex PCR; TCRdb holds only in-frame clones, not every one. The profile covers about 59,000 clones, with over 80% appearing a single time and more than 2.5% taken by the ten largest. This sample comprised peripheral blood, obtained in the second trimester of pregnancy. These receptors were obtained from a female donor in good health, enrolled as a control in a pregnancy study. CDR3s include the opening cysteine and the closing phenylalanine or tryptophan. A D gene is named only where the DNA matches it firmly. The size of a clone is reported for some rows only, either as once, few or many, or as a class for expanded clones.

d_call	v_call	j_call	clone_size	cdr3_nt	cdr3_aa
-	TRBV20-1	TRBJ2-5	-	TGCAGTGCTAGAGATCGAGGGACCCAGTACTTC	CSARDRGTQYF
-	TRBV7-9	TRBJ1-2	-	TGTGCCAGCACCTACCGATCAGGGGATAACTATGGCTACACCTTC	CASTYRSGDNYGYTF
TRBD1	TRBV6-5	TRBJ1-5	-	TGTGCCAGCAGTTACTCGATTCAGGGGGATCAGCCCCAGCATTTT	CASSYSIQGDQPQHF
TRBD1	TRBV7-9	TRBJ2-1	-	TGTGCCAGCCCGCAGGAACAGGGGGATATTCGGGATGAGCAGTTCTTC	CASPQEQGDIRDEQFF
-	TRBV6-1	TRBJ2-5	-	TGTGCCAGCGGGGGGATCCAAGAGACCCAGTACTTC	CASGGIQETQYF
-	TRBV11-2	TRBJ2-2	-	TGTGCCAGCAGGTTGACAGCGAACACCGGGGAGCTGTTTTTT	CASRLTANTGELFF
-	TRBV18	TRBJ1-2	-	TGTGCCAGCTCACCAAAAGACACTTCTAACTATGGCTACACCTTC	CASSPKDTSNYGYTF
-	TRBV7-9	TRBJ2-7	-	TGTGCCAGCAGCCCGATGGAGAAAGAGCAGTACTTC	CASSPMEKEQYF
-	TRBV20-1	TRBJ2-7	once	TGCAGTGCTACCTACTCCTACGAGCAGTACTTC	CSATYSYEQYF
-	TRBV4-1	TRBJ1-2	once	TGCGCCAGCAGCCAAGGACACCAAGAAGTCTATGGCTACACCTTC	CASSQGHQEVYGYTF
TRBD1	TRBV19	TRBJ2-1	-	TGTGCCAGTAGCTTACTCCAGGGGGCTCTGGACAATGAGCAGTTCTTC	CASSLLQGALDNEQFF
-	TRBV28	TRBJ1-5	-	TGTGCCAGCAGCACGGGTCTAGAACCCCAGCATTTT	CASSTGLEPQHF
TRBD2	TRBV7-9	TRBJ2-3	-	TGTGCCAGCAGCCGGACTAGCGGGGGGCAGGGCACAGATACGCAGTATTTT	CASSRTSGGQGTDTQYF
-	TRBV6-4	TRBJ1-1	once	TGTGCCAGCAGTGCCCAGGGGAACACTGAAGCTTTCTTT	CASSAQGNTEAFF
-	TRBV27	TRBJ1-1	-	TGTGCCAGCAGTAAGAACTTGATGAACACTGAAGCTTTCTTT	CASSKNLMNTEAFF
-	TRBV7-9	TRBJ1-2	-	TGTGCCAGCAGCTTCCAAGAGGGTTTAGCTAACTATGGCTACACCTTC	CASSFQEGLANYGYTF
TRBD2	TRBV9	TRBJ2-1	once	TGTGCCAGCACCCGGACTAGCGGGGGCCTCGTGCAGTTCTTC	CASTRTSGGLVQFF
TRBD2	TRBV5-1	TRBJ2-1	-	TGCGCCAGCAGGACGGGACTAGCGCTATACAATGAGCAGTTCTTC	CASRTGLALYNEQFF
-	TRBV7-2	TRBJ2-7	-	TGTGCCAGCAGCTTAGAGGCGGCACGGCACGAGCAGTACTTC	CASSLEAARHEQYF
TRBD2	TRBV6-5	TRBJ2-6	-	TGTGCCAGCAGTCGCGGACTAGCGGGAGCCAACGTCCTGACTTTC	CASSRGLAGANVLTF
-	TRBV5-1	TRBJ1-4	-	TGCGCCAGCAGCTTGAGGGGACACTACGGCCTTAATGAAAAACTGTTTTTT	CASSLRGHYGLNEKLFF
-	TRBV6-5	TRBJ2-2	-	TGTGCCAGCAGTTACTCAATGGGACAGAACACCGGGGAGCTGTTTTTT	CASSYSMGQNTGELFF
-	TRBV15	TRBJ2-7	-	TGTGCCACCAGCAGAGAGCCTAGTTTGTCCTACGAGCAGTACTTC	CATSREPSLSYEQYF
TRBD2	TRBV25-1	TRBJ2-1	-	TGTGCCAGCAGTGAATCGGGGCTAGCGGAGTGGGTCAATGAGCAGTTCTTC	CASSESGLAEWVNEQFF
TRBD1	TRBV2	TRBJ1-1	-	TGTGCCAGCAGCTTCGGGACAGCCGAAGCTTTCTTT	CASSFGTAEAFF
TRBD2	TRBV4-1	TRBJ2-1	once	TGCGCCAGCAGCCAAGAATGGGGGACTAGCGGTTACAATGAGCAGTTCTTC	CASSQEWGTSGYNEQFF
TRBD2	TRBV7-9	TRBJ2-1	-	TGTGCCAGCAGCCCGCAACAGCGGGAGATAGATGAGCAGTTCTTC	CASSPQQREIDEQFF
TRBD1	TRBV18	TRBJ1-2	-	TGTGCCAGCTCACCATCTACCGGGACAGGGGGCGGCTATGGCTACACCTTC	CASSPSTGTGGGYGYTF
TRBD1	TRBV28	TRBJ2-7	-	TGTGCCAGCAGTGCTTCCGGGACAGGGACTTACGAGCAGTACTTC	CASSASGTGTYEQYF
-	TRBV9	TRBJ1-1	few	TGTGCCAGCAGCGTTCTCGGGGAGAATGGTGAAGCTTTCTTT	CASSVLGENGEAFF
TRBD2	TRBV7-8	TRBJ2-2	-	TGTGCCAGCACCTTCCCGGGAGGGCGGAACACCGGGGAGCTGTTTTTT	CASTFPGGRNTGELFF
-	TRBV6-1	TRBJ2-2	-	TGTGCCAGCAGTGAAAGGGGAGGCGGGGAGCTGTTTTTT	CASSERGGGELFF
TRBD2	TRBV25-1	TRBJ2-7	-	TGTGCCAGCAGTTACCTGGACGGCGGGGGACCCTACGAGCAGTACTTC	CASSYLDGGGPYEQYF
TRBD1	TRBV7-9	TRBJ1-1	-	TGTGCCAGCAGCTTATCCGGGACAGCTGGCACTGAAGCTTTCTTT	CASSLSGTAGTEAFF
TRBD2	TRBV6-1	TRBJ2-7	-	TGTGCCACCGCTTCGCGGGGGGGCTACGAGCAGTACTTC	CATASRGGYEQYF
-	TRBV19	TRBJ2-7	-	TGTGCCAGTAGTCAACAGGGAAGCGAGCAGTACTTC	CASSQQGSEQYF
TRBD1	TRBV7-9	TRBJ1-2	-	TGTGCCAGCAGCGAACGACAGGGGGAGGGCTACACCTTC	CASSERQGEGYTF
-	TRBV11-3	TRBJ2-5	-	TGTGCCAGCAGCCCTGGCAGGGGTGGGGAGACCCAGTACTTC	CASSPGRGGETQYF
-	TRBV6-5	TRBJ2-7	-	TGTGCCAGCAGTTACATGGGGACACAGTCCTACGAGCAGTACTTC	CASSYMGTQSYEQYF
-	TRBV2	TRBJ2-3	-	TGTGCCAGCACCGCCCGAGATTACCCAGATACGCAGTATTTT	CASTARDYPDTQYF
-	TRBV21-1	TRBJ1-5	-	TGTGCCAGCAGCGTAAGGGGGGGTCGGGGCAATCAGCCCCAGCATTTT	CASSVRGGRGNQPQHF
TRBD2	TRBV5-1	TRBJ2-2	-	TGCGCCAGCAGCTTGGCCGGGGGGGCCTTAGGGACCGGGGAGCTGTTTTTT	CASSLAGGALGTGELFF
-	TRBV30	TRBJ2-2	-	TGTGCCTGGAGTAGGGGGGGGCTGGGCACCGGGGAGCTGTTTTTT	CAWSRGGLGTGELFF
-	TRBV28	TRBJ1-1	-	TGTGCCAGCACTCCGGGACGGGGGTATGACACTGAAGCTTTCTTT	CASTPGRGYDTEAFF
TRBD1	TRBV27	TRBJ1-4	-	TGTGCCAGCAGTTTACGGACAGGGATTAATGAAAAACTGTTTTTT	CASSLRTGINEKLFF
-	TRBV18	TRBJ2-1	-	TGTGCCAGCTCCCCTCCGGTGGCACAGGAGCAGTTCTTC	CASSPPVAQEQFF
-	TRBV28	TRBJ2-1	-	TGTGCCAGCAGTTTAGACAGGCTTCCTCCCAATGAGCAGTTCTTC	CASSLDRLPPNEQFF
-	TRBV6-5	TRBJ2-7	-	TGTGCCAGCACCCAGGGGCTAGAGCAGTACTTC	CASTQGLEQYF
TRBD2	TRBV5-4	TRBJ2-2	-	TGTGCCAGCAGCCATGACGGGGGGGGCCGCGGCACCGGGGAGCTGTTTTTT	CASSHDGGGRGTGELFF
-	TRBV29-1	TRBJ2-7	-	TGCAGCGTGCGGACAGACACCTACGAGCAGTACTTC	CSVRTDTYEQYF